These 25 T cell receptor beta chains originate from one sample sequenced in a study of T cell responses to AZD1222 COVID-19 vaccine (TCRdb year 2021). What the time point label conveys for this sample: about 28 days (+/-7) after the second vaccine dose. Libraries came from the immunoSEQ multiplex PCR assay. TCRdb re-hosts the immuneACCESS table, in-frame sequences only. Its copies lack some clones; in the studies checked, an unresolved V gene accounts for under half of them, and the cause for the rest is not known. The sample contains 50,000 or so clones, about nine tenths of them found a single time. Of the sample, approximately 5.3% falls within the top ten clones. The sample here was peripheral blood, taken 28 days after the second AZD1222 dose. These TCRs come from an adult who received the AZD1222 COVID-19 vaccine.

This clone occurred once. The chain employs TRBV7-9 and TRBJ1-1; no firm D call. V dropped 2 bases and J dropped 4 bases, with 11 bases sitting between them. From germline, CDR1 is SEHNR and CDR2 FQNEAQ (reference sequence). This CDR3 has 14 amino acids. The CDR3 bases are TGTGCCAGCAGCTTAACATCGGGATTCACTGAAGCTTTCTTT. Its translation: CASSLTSGFTEAFF.

The chain couples TRBV4-1 to TRBJ1-5; no clear D. Germline lookup yields CDR1 MGHRA and CDR2 YSYEKL. This CDR3 comprises 14 residues. Deletions cut 2 bases from V and 0 bases from J, with 5 bases between. This chain's CDR3 is CASSQTDSNQPQHF. CDR3 bases: TGCGCCAGCAGCCAAACTGATAGCAATCAGCCCCAGCATTTT.

This chain links TRBV6-1 with TRBJ1-2; TRBD1 matches 8 bases. The V gene end was trimmed by 3 bases and the J gene end by 6 bases; junction bases not matched to a gene: 6. In germline, CDR1 is MNHNS, CDR2 SASEGT. The CDR3 has 14 residues. The CDR3, as DNA: TGTGCCAGCAGTGATGACAGGGGTTTCGATGGCTACACCTTC. Translation gives CASSDDRGFDGYTF.

This clone was observed a single time. The chain has TRBV6-5 and TRBJ1-2; 9 nucleotides agree with TRBD1. The trim removed 6 bases at V and 2 bases at J, leaving 4 bases unmatched. Germline lookup yields CDR1 MNHEY and CDR2 SVGAGI. This CDR3 is built from 14 residues. The CDR3 sequence is CASRRGTGNYGYTF. The CDR3 DNA sequence: TGTGCCAGCAGGCGCGGGACAGGGAACTATGGCTACACCTTC.

The chain joins TRBV7-9 to TRBJ2-3; 8 nucleotides agree with TRBD2. The J segment lost 5 bases and the V segment lost 5 bases, leaving 9 bases of the junction unmatched. The germline gives CDR1 SEHNR, CDR2 FQNEAQ (reference sequence). The CDR3 totals 15 residues. This chain's CDR3 is CASSPLGREVDTQYF. Written as DNA, the CDR3 is TGTGCCAGCAGCCCGCTAGGGCGGGAGGTAGATACGCAGTATTTT.

The J gene is TRBJ1-2, the V gene TRBV4-1; no reliable D call. There are 16 residues in the CDR3. The germline V gene has CDR1 MGHRA and CDR2 YSYEKL. V was clipped by 5 bases and J by 5 bases, with 21 bases between them. CDR3 sequence reads: CASSSGMAVNGYGYTF. The DNA of the CDR3 is TGCGCCAGCAGCTCGGGAATGGCAGTTAATGGATATGGCTACACCTTC.

The chain carries TRBV7-2 and TRBJ2-6; the D is unclear. The CDR3 extends over 16 amino acids. V lost 1 base, J lost 0 bases, and 7 bases lay in between. CDR1 and CDR2 (germline): SGHTA, FQGNSA. The DNA of the CDR3 is TGTGCCAGCAGCTTAGGGCAGGCCTCTGGGGCCAACGTCCTGACTTTC. This codes for CASSLGQASGANVLTF.

The chain recombines TRBV5-6 with TRBJ1-2; 8 bases fit TRBD1. This CDR3 is 14 amino acids long. In germline, CDR1 is SGHDT, CDR2 YYEEEE. Trimming cost V 4 bases and J 4 bases; bases outside gene matches: 6. CDR3 protein: CASSAYRGGYGYTF. The CDR3 coding sequence is TGTGCCAGCAGCGCCTACAGGGGGGGCTATGGCTACACCTTC.

The genes are TRBV12-5 and TRBJ2-5; D is ambiguous. The CDR3 totals 14 residues. V was cut by 1 base and J by 6 bases, with 12 bases left in between. Germline V gene data show CDR1 as LGHNT and CDR2 as FRNRAP. The CDR3 DNA reads as TGTGCTAGTGGTTTGGCGAAGACCAAGAAGACCCAGTACTTC. Its translation is CASGLAKTKKTQYF. The complete variable domain, with remaining parts taken from reference TRBV12-5 and TRBJ2-5, reads DARVTQTPRHKVTEMGQEVTMRCQPILGHNTVFWYRQTMMQGLELLAYFRNRAPLDDSGMPKDRFSAEMPDATLATLKIQPSEPRDSAVYFCASGLAKTKKTQYFGPGTRLLVL.

This chain links TRBV5-1 with TRBJ1-6, with TRBD1 as a possible D gene (6 bases). CDR3 length: 17 amino acids. Germline V gene data show CDR1 as SGHRS and CDR2 as YFSETQ. V was shortened by 0 bases and J by 5 bases, with 15 bases between the two germline ends. The DNA of the CDR3 is TGCGCCAGCAGCTTGGCCGGCACAGGGAGGAATAATTCACCCCTCCACTTT. Its protein is CASSLAGTGRNNSPLHF.

This sequence joins TRBV7-2 and TRBJ2-5; 8 bases map to TRBD1. Germline CDR1 reads SGHTA; CDR2 reads FQGNSA. The CDR3 loop spans 13 amino acids. V shed 5 bases and J 5 bases; nucleotides not matched to a gene: 4. As DNA, the CDR3 is TGTGCCAGCAGCATGGACAGGGTCGAGACCCAGTACTTC. This translates into CASSMDRVETQYF.

The J gene is TRBJ2-7, the V gene TRBV7-8; 8 positions match TRBD1. Germline loops: CDR1 SGHVS, CDR2 FQNEAQ. Germline trimming cut 5 bases from V and 0 bases from J; bases unmatched to any gene: 3. The CDR3 runs to 14 residues. CDR3 coding DNA: TGTGCCAGCAGCGTTGGACAGGGCTCCTACGAGCAGTACTTC. Amino acids: CASSVGQGSYEQYF. Drawing the rest from reference TRBV7-8 and TRBJ2-7, the complete variable domain is GAGVSQSPRYKVAKRGQDVALRCDPISGHVSLFWYQQALGQGPEFLTYFQNEAQLDKSGLPSDRFFAERPEGSVSTLKIQRTQQEDSAVYLCASSVGQGSYEQYFGPGTRLTVT.

This chain uses TRBV4-3 with TRBJ2-3; 10 positions match TRBD2. This CDR3 is 18 amino acids long. Germline CDR1 is LGHNA and CDR2 is YSLEER. The V gene end was trimmed by 1 base and the J gene end by 5 bases; junction bases not matched to a gene: 12. CDR3 residues: CASSQAPYLAGAVDTQYF. CDR3 nucleotides: TGCGCCAGCAGCCAAGCACCCTACCTAGCGGGAGCTGTAGATACGCAGTATTTT.

The chain couples TRBV14 to TRBJ2-3; 8 positions match TRBD2. Germline trimming cut 0 bases from V and 0 bases from J; bases unmatched to any gene: 11. Per the germline V gene, CDR1 is SGHDN and CDR2 is FVKESK. The CDR3 runs to 19 residues. CDR3 bases: TGTGCCAGCAGCCAAGATCGGCTAGCGGGTTCGCTTAGCACAGATACGCAGTATTTT. It codes for CASSQDRLAGSLSTDTQYF.

V gene TRBV6-2 or TRBV6-3 combines with J gene TRBJ2-3; TRBD2 agrees at 9 bases. CDR1 is MNHEY, CDR2 SVGEGT, per germline. The length of the CDR3 is 13 residues. Trimming at V came to 6 bases and at J to 7 bases, leaving 5 bases not matched to a gene. The DNA for the CDR3 is TGTGCCAGCAGCCAGGGACTAGCCAATACGCAGTATTTT. As protein: CASSQGLANTQYF.

The chain combines TRBV7-9 with TRBJ2-3, with 7 bases identical to TRBD2. Germline V lookup: CDR1 SEHNR, CDR2 FQNEAQ (reference sequence). The CDR3 is 16 amino acids. V lost 1 base to trimming and J lost 1 base; unmatched junction nucleotides: 5. CDR3 sequence reads: CASSLGVAGGTDTQYF. In DNA, the CDR3 is TGTGCCAGCAGCTTAGGGGTGGCGGGGGGCACAGATACGCAGTATTTT.

The V call is TRBV7-9, the J call TRBJ2-3; D gene uncertain. This CDR3 spans 14 amino acids. Germline CDR1 and CDR2: SEHNR and FQNEAQ (reference sequence). Trimming cost V 3 bases and J 3 bases, with 10 bases left between them. CDR3 sequence (DNA): TGTGCCAGCAGCTTGTTAGGACCGACAGATACGCAGTATTTT. It codes for CASSLLGPTDTQYF.

This clone has more than one count but fewer than ten. This chain uses TRBV7-9 with TRBJ2-6; no firm D call. The CDR3 totals 14 residues. Germline V CDR1 and CDR2: SEHNR, FQNEAQ (reference sequence). The ends were cut back, 8 bases at V and 5 bases at J, with 13 bases in the middle. The CDR3 DNA sequence: TGTGCCAGCTTCCGCGTGGGCTGGGCCAACGTCCTGACTTTC. Its translation is CASFRVGWANVLTF.

The chain links TRBV2 to TRBJ1-1, with 7 nucleotides matching TRBD1. J was trimmed by 3 bases and V by 4 bases; bases with no gene match: 5. Germline assignment: CDR1 SNHLY and CDR2 FYNNEI. The CDR3 totals 14 residues. The CDR3 is CASSATGVDTEAFF. CDR3 in DNA: TGTGCCAGCAGTGCCACAGGGGTGGACACTGAAGCTTTCTTT.

The chain has TRBV4-3 and TRBJ2-3; TRBD2 aligns across 7 bases. After removal of 1 base from V and 6 bases from J, the junction contained 7 bases not matched to a gene. There are 15 residues in the CDR3. CDR1 LGHNA and CDR2 YSLEER come from the germline V gene. This chain's CDR3 is CASSQAFLGGDTQYF. The CDR3 DNA is TGCGCCAGCAGCCAAGCTTTTCTGGGAGGGGATACGCAGTATTTT.

The chain couples TRBV5-4 to TRBJ2-3; maybe TRBD2 (6 bases). The CDR3 consists of 18 residues. The V gene's germline CDR1 is SGHNT and CDR2 YYREEE (reference sequence). V lost 0 bases and J 1 base, leaving 18 bases between the germline ends. The CDR3 region is CASSLAGSLLSRTDTQYF. The CDR3 coding sequence is TGTGCCAGCAGCTTGGCCGGGAGTTTGCTGAGCCGCACAGATACGCAGTATTTT.

This sequence joins TRBV2 and TRBJ2-3, with D perhaps TRBD1 or TRBD2 (6 bases each). Deletions cut 5 bases from V and 5 bases from J, with 11 bases between. The CDR3 has 13 amino acids. The germline gives CDR1 SNHLY, CDR2 FYNNEI. CDR3 bases: TGTGCCAGCAGTTGGCGGGGACAAGATACGCAGTATTTT. This sequence encodes CASSWRGQDTQYF.

V gene TRBV4-1 combines with J gene TRBJ2-3, with TRBD1 matching 8 bases. The CDR3 sequence is 12 residues long. Germline V gene lookup returns CDR1 MGHRA and CDR2 YSYEKL. After removal of 2 bases from V and 15 bases from J, the junction contained 7 bases not matched to a gene. In DNA, the CDR3 is TGCGCCAGCAGCCAACCTGGACAGGGTAGTTATTTT. Residues: CASSQPGQGSYF.

The V and J genes are TRBV19 and TRBJ1-1; D remains unclear. CDR3 size: 13 residues. Germline CDR1 and CDR2: LNHDA and SQIVND (reference sequence). The V gene lost 1 base and the J gene lost 5 bases, with 8 bases spanning the gap. The CDR3 spells CASSIGRGTEAFF. In DNA, the CDR3 is TGTGCCAGTAGTATAGGTCGGGGTACTGAAGCTTTCTTT.

This clone was counted a few times. The chain links TRBV3-1 (or the pseudogene TRBV3-2) to TRBJ1-4, with a tentative D call TRBD1 (6 bases). This CDR3 is 15 amino acids long. Germline V CDR1 and CDR2: LGHDT, YNNKEL (reference sequence). V gave up 5 bases and J gave up 6 bases, with 16 bases separating them. CDR3: CASSSQGGGDEKLFF. In DNA, the CDR3 is TGTGCCAGCAGCTCACAGGGTGGGGGGGATGAAAAACTGTTTTTT.